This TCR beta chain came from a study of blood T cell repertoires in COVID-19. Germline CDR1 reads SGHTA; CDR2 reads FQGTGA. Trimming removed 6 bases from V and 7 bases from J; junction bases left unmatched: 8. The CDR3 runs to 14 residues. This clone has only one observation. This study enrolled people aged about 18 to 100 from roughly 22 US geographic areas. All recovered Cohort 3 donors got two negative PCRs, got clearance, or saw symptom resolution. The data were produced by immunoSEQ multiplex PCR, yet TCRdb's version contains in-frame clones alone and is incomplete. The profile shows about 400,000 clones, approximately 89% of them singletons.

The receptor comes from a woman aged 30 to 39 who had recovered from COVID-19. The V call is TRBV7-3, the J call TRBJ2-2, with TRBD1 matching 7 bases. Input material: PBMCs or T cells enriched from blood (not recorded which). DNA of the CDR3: TGTGCCAGCAGAGAGGGGGCGCGAAGCGGGGAGCTGTTTTTT. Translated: CASREGARSGELFF.